Below, one T cell receptor beta chain is given with its context. Its antigen is unidentified. PCR primers comprised 60 Vbeta and 13 Jbeta primers. Under the authors' procedure: A follow-up analysis tallied around 76 million unique TCR beta chains, roughly 11 million shared. The table came from immunoSEQ multiplex PCR; TCRdb's copy has only in-frame clones and leaves some out. That table supplies the V and J calls and clone size; D and trimming were determined from the DNA. In the table there are roughly 55,000 clones, approximately 71% of which are singletons. This entry is derived from a study of cytomegalovirus exposure and HLA in healthy donors. Study findings and constraints: There were some 150 TCR beta chains listed as cytomegalovirus-associated. The classifier reportedly diagnosed cytomegalovirus status with high sensitivity and specificity.

Sequencing was done on a sample of PBMCs. This TCR was recovered from a man aged 35 to 55 in good health and CMV-seropositive.

The CDR3 DNA reads TGTGCCAGCAGCTTGGCATCAGGGGATGGTGAAAAACTGTTTTTT. This encodes CASSLASGDGEKLFF. This chain joins TRBV5-6 and TRBJ1-4, with D maybe TRBD1 (6 bases). Germline V gene sequence: CDR1 SGHDT, CDR2 YYEEEE. V was clipped by 0 bases and J by 7 bases, with 13 bases between them. The CDR3 runs to 15 residues.